One sample yielded the 21 T cell receptor beta chains listed below, sequenced in a study of T cells in Graves' hyperthyroidism and ophthalmopathy. Amplification yielded TCR beta CDR3 regions, with RNA transcripts as the source. HTBI primers were the set used in a first-round RT-PCR of the TCR CDR3. TCRdb reprocessed the multiplex PCR reads via MiXCR and lists one record per CDR3 protein. This repertoire shows around 600,000 distinct CDR3 sequences, approximately 14% found once; its top ten account for 6.5% to 8%. Sequencing used blood. The receptors were sampled from a woman in her 30s with Graves' hyperthyroidism.

This clonotype was counted only a few times. The chain employs TRBV19 and TRBJ1-1; D possibly corresponds to TRBD1 (5 bases). Germline V gives CDR1 LNHDA, CDR2 SQIVND (reference sequence). V was pared by 3 bases and J by 5 bases, with 10 bases between. The CDR3 runs 13 residues. The CDR3 loop is CASSILGGTEAFF. DNA of the CDR3: TGTGCCAGTAGTATTCTGGGGGGGACTGAAGCTTTCTTT.

This clonotype was seen repeatedly, ten times or more. This chain links TRBV20-1 with TRBJ2-3; 7 bases agree with TRBD2. The V and J ends lost 3 bases and 3 bases, in that order; junction bases with no gene match: 9. CDR1 and CDR2 (germline): DFQATT, SNEGSKA (reference sequence). The CDR3 is made up of 15 amino acids. CDR3 DNA sequence: TGCAGTGCTAGGGTCCCCCAGCGGGATACAGATACGCAGTATTTT. Translating gives CSARVPQRDTDTQYF.

At least ten counts were recorded for this clonotype. The V call is TRBV3-1, the J call TRBJ1-1; no firm D call. Germline V gene lookup returns CDR1 LGHDT and CDR2 YNNKEL (reference sequence). V was clipped by 4 bases and J by 3 bases, with 15 bases between them. There are 15 residues in the CDR3. The CDR3 sequence is CASSPTSGRDTEAFF. The CDR3, as DNA: TGTGCCAGCAGCCCCACCTCGGGCCGGGACACTGAAGCTTTCTTT.

This clonotype was found many times. The chain uses TRBV7-2 and TRBJ2-1; D might be TRBD2 (6 bases). V lost 3 bases to trimming and J lost 0 bases, with 9 bases between them. The V gene's germline CDR1 is SGHTA and CDR2 FQGNSA. The CDR3 has 15 residues. CDR3 amino acids: CASSFETSSYNEQFF. The CDR3 region has the DNA TGTGCCAGCAGCTTTGAGACTAGCTCCTACAATGAGCAGTTCTTC.

The J gene is TRBJ2-7, the V gene TRBV10-2, with D possibly TRBD2 on 6 matching bases. Trimming pared 8 bases from V and 4 bases from J, leaving 6 bases between. Germline V gene data show CDR1 as WSHSY and CDR2 as SAAADI. The CDR3 consists of 10 residues. The CDR3 reads CASGGYEQYF. The CDR3 nucleotides are TGCGCCAGCGGAGGGTACGAGCAGTACTTC.

This clonotype was seen a handful of times. The V call is TRBV6-4, the J call TRBJ2-2; TRBD2 matches 9 bases. The germline CDR1 and CDR2 sequences are MRHNA and SNTAGT. J was trimmed by 5 bases and V by 7 bases; bases with no gene match: 11. CDR3 length: 16 amino acids. The CDR3 here is CASIVPAGGRTGELFF. The CDR3 DNA reads as TGTGCCAGCATTGTTCCAGCGGGAGGTAGGACCGGGGAGCTGTTTTTT.

The chain employs TRBV2 and TRBJ2-7; maybe TRBD2 (5 bases). Germline CDR1 is SNHLY and CDR2 is FYNNEI. The CDR3 is made up of 15 amino acids. The V end was cut by 6 bases, the J end by 5 bases, with 20 bases between. The CDR3 sequence: CASSLAPRFENEQYF. The CDR3 bases are TGTGCCAGCAGCTTAGCGCCAAGGTTCGAGAACGAGCAGTACTTC.

This clonotype appeared many times. This chain joins TRBV20-1 and TRBJ2-7; D perhaps matches TRBD1 (5 bases). Germline-derived CDR1 and CDR2 are DFQATT and SNEGSKA (reference sequence). The CDR3 spans 14 residues. Trimming cost V 1 base and J 4 bases, with 14 bases left between them. The CDR3 loop reads CSARADGHLYEQYF. The CDR3 DNA sequence: TGCAGTGCTAGAGCGGACGGACATCTTTACGAGCAGTACTTC.

This clonotype occurred many times. This chain connects TRBV7-2 to TRBJ2-3; possible D gene TRBD2, 6 bases. Trimming left V 5 bases short and J 2 bases short, with 8 bases between. Germline loops: CDR1 SGHTA, CDR2 FQGNSA. The CDR3 spans 13 residues. CDR3 residues: CASSRDFTDTQYF. DNA for the CDR3: TGTGCCAGCAGCCGGGACTTCACAGATACGCAGTATTTT.

About this clonotype itself: This may come from a read error, since a much larger clone is one base off. This chain joins TRBV6-1 and TRBJ2-7, with 13 bases lining up with TRBD2. Germline trimming cut 6 bases from V and 0 bases from J; bases unmatched to any gene: 5. CDR3 length: 16 residues. In germline, CDR1 is MNHNS, CDR2 SASEGT. CDR3 nucleotide sequence: TGTGCCAGCAGGGGGACTAGCGGGATTCCCTCCTACGAGCAGTACTTC. Protein product: CASRGTSGIPSYEQYF.

On this clonotype: A much larger clonotype is one base distant, so this may be a read error. The chain couples TRBV28 to TRBJ2-1; D uncertain. CDR3 length: 11 residues. Trimming removed 7 bases from V and 10 bases from J, with 11 bases in between. Germline-derived CDR1 and CDR2 are MDHEN and SYDVKM. Written as DNA, the CDR3 is TGTGCCAGCAACGGAGTCCGGGAGCAGTTCTTC. Protein: CASNGVREQFF.

The sample holds many counts of this clonotype. The chain joins TRBV7-2 to TRBJ2-1; 15 positions agree with TRBD2. CDR1 SGHTA and CDR2 FQGNSA come from the germline V gene. The CDR3 length is 20 residues. The trim removed 4 bases at V and 3 bases at J, leaving 13 bases unmatched. This chain's CDR3 is CASSYNLRTSGRGSYNEQFF. CDR3 coding DNA: TGTGCCAGCAGCTACAACCTAAGGACTAGCGGGAGGGGAAGCTACAATGAGCAGTTCTTC.

At least ten counts were recorded for this clonotype. This chain uses TRBV20-1 with TRBJ2-3; D might be TRBD2 (6 bases). Trimming took 3 bases from V and 4 from J, leaving 8 bases between them. CDR1 is DFQATT, CDR2 SNEGSKA, per germline (reference sequence). The CDR3 length is 12 residues. CDR3 in amino acids: CSASGSADTQYF. CDR3 nucleotides: TGCAGTGCTAGCGGGAGTGCAGATACGCAGTATTTT.

At least ten counts were recorded for this clonotype. V is TRBV11-2 and J is TRBJ2-7, with no clear D. V lost 1 base and J lost 6, with 7 bases in between. The CDR3 is 12 residues long. Germline V gives CDR1 SGHAT, CDR2 FQNNGV. The CDR3: CASSLVISEQYF. In DNA form, the CDR3 reads TGTGCCAGCAGCTTAGTGATTAGCGAGCAGTACTTC.

This clonotype was seen repeatedly, ten times or more. This chain connects TRBV20-1 to TRBJ1-1, with D perhaps matching TRBD1 (6 bases). The germline V gene has CDR1 DFQATT and CDR2 SNEGSKA (reference sequence). V lost 5 bases, J lost 0 bases, and 28 bases lay in between. This CDR3 comprises 19 residues. The DNA for the CDR3 is TGCAGTGCTCCTCGTCCCACAGTAGGTAAAGGGGGACTGAACACTGAAGCTTTCTTT. Its protein is CSAPRPTVGKGGLNTEAFF.

The V and J genes are TRBV20-1 and TRBJ1-5; D ambiguous. The CDR3 length is 12 residues. Trimming shortened V by 1 base and J by 4 bases, and 5 bases separated the two germline ends. Germline V CDR1 and CDR2: DFQATT, SNEGSKA (reference sequence). CDR3 residues: CSARVPNQPQHF. DNA for the CDR3: TGCAGTGCTAGAGTTCCGAATCAGCCCCAGCATTTT.

This chain connects TRBV7-9 to TRBJ1-1; D possibly corresponds to TRBD1 (6 bases). The length of the CDR3 is 15 residues. CDR1 is SEHNR, CDR2 FQNEAQ, per germline (reference sequence). Deletions cut 8 bases from V and 5 bases from J, with 21 bases between. CDR3 sequence: CASRLLTGAGTEAFF. The CDR3 region has the DNA TGTGCCAGCCGCCTCCTCACGGGGGCAGGGACTGAAGCTTTCTTT.

The chain joins TRBV4-2 to TRBJ2-5; a possible D gene is TRBD1 (6 bases). V gave up 2 bases and J gave up 2 bases, with 9 bases separating them. Germline CDR1 reads LGHNA; CDR2 reads YNFKEQ. The CDR3 sequence is 14 residues long. CDR3 in amino acids: CASSQNQGQETQYF. CDR3 nucleotide sequence: TGTGCCAGCAGCCAAAACCAGGGGCAAGAGACCCAGTACTTC.

The chain joins TRBV7-6 to TRBJ1-3, with D unclear. V was trimmed by 0 bases and J by 6 bases, leaving 15 bases between them. CDR1 and CDR2 (germline): SGHVS, FNYEAQ. The CDR3 loop spans 16 amino acids. CDR3 sequence: CASSLALDPYPNTIYF. The CDR3 nucleotides read TGTGCCAGCAGCTTAGCGCTCGACCCCTATCCAAACACCATATATTTT.

This chain uses TRBV28 with TRBJ1-2; 8 bases align to TRBD1. Trimming removed 6 bases from V and 4 bases from J; junction bases left unmatched: 7. In germline, CDR1 is MDHEN, CDR2 SYDVKM. The CDR3 contains 14 residues. CDR3 bases: TGTGCCAGCAGGCTCCCGGGACAGGCCTATGGCTACACCTTC. It yields the protein CASRLPGQAYGYTF.

This clonotype was counted at least ten times. The V call is TRBV29-1, the J call TRBJ2-7; TRBD2 aligns across 7 bases. J was trimmed by 0 bases and V by 0 bases; bases with no gene match: 8. CDR1 and CDR2 (germline): SQVTM, ANQGSEA. The CDR3 loop spans 16 amino acids. For the CDR3, the DNA is TGCAGCGTTGAAGAGGCAAGCGGGATTAGCTCCTACGAGCAGTACTTC. As protein: CSVEEASGISSYEQYF.